The 11 T cell receptor beta chains given below trace back to one sample, sequenced in a study of T cells after yellow fever vaccination. TCRdb reanalysed the 5' RACE reads using MiXCR and keeps one entry per CDR3 protein. The table records tens of thousands of distinct CDR3 sequences, 6% to 7.5% of them present only once. The sample consisted of CD8+ T cells sorted from PBMCs, taken 15 days after the yellow fever booster vaccination. The source is a man aged 25-45 years who received the YFV17D yellow fever vaccine.

This clonotype came up many times. J is TRBJ2-1 and V is TRBV11-2, with D perhaps TRBD1 (5 bases). Trimming pared 1 base from V and 8 bases from J, leaving 6 bases between. The CDR3 is 12 amino acids. From germline, CDR1 is SGHAT and CDR2 FQNNGV. The CDR3, as DNA: TGTGCCAGCAGCTTAGTCAGGGATGAGCAGTTCTTC. Its protein is CASSLVRDEQFF.

Worth noting for this clonotype: An end of the junction differs from the germline gene, which may be a read error. The V gene is TRBV7-2, the J gene TRBJ2-3; 7 bases align to TRBD1. The CDR3 is 14 residues long. From germline, CDR1 is SGHTA and CDR2 FQGNSA. This CDR3 reads CASSLLGGTDTQYF. CDR3 nucleotide sequence: TGTGCCAGCAGCTTACTAGGGGGCACGGATACGCAGTATTTT.

This clonotype has at least ten counts. V is TRBV12-5 and J is TRBJ2-1; 8 bases line up with TRBD2. The J segment lost 10 bases and the V segment lost 3 bases, leaving 5 bases of the junction unmatched. This CDR3 comprises 13 residues. Germline CDR1 LGHNT, CDR2 FRNRAP. CDR3 protein: CASGLLSGIEQFF. CDR3 DNA: TGTGCTAGTGGTTTACTTAGCGGGATCGAGCAGTTCTTC. The full variable domain, with the rest looked up from reference TRBV12-5 and TRBJ2-1, is DARVTQTPRHKVTEMGQEVTMRCQPILGHNTVFWYRQTMMQGLELLAYFRNRAPLDDSGMPKDRFSAEMPDATLATLKIQPSEPRDSAVYFCASGLLSGIEQFFGPGTRLTVL.

The genes are TRBV20-1 and TRBJ2-1, with TRBD1 identical over 10 bases. Germline CDR1 and CDR2: DFQATT and SNEGSKA (reference sequence). V shed 5 bases and J 10 bases; nucleotides not matched to a gene: 5. The CDR3 contains 12 residues. The CDR3 bases are TGCAGTGCTGGGACAGGGGAAGGGGAGCAGTTCTTC. Its translation: CSAGTGEGEQFF.

This clonotype was detected ten times or more. J is TRBJ2-2 and V is TRBV29-1; 7 bases match TRBD2. CDR1 and CDR2 (germline): SQVTM, ANQGSEA. The CDR3 loop spans 15 amino acids. V lost 2 bases, J lost 4 bases, and 7 bases stayed unmatched. DNA for the CDR3: TGCAGCGTTGAAATAGGCGGGAGTGGCACCGGGGAGCTGTTTTTT. The encoded protein is CSVEIGGSGTGELFF.

This clonotype was recorded at least ten times. The chain combines TRBV14 with TRBJ2-7; 7 bases agree with TRBD1. Germline V CDR1 and CDR2: SGHDN, FVKESK. V shed 4 bases and J 6 bases; nucleotides not matched to a gene: 9. This CDR3 contains 14 residues. Here the CDR3 reads CASSPSRTGSEQYF. The CDR3 DNA sequence: TGTGCCAGCAGCCCATCGAGGACAGGCTCCGAGCAGTACTTC.

A single count supports this clonotype. Since a much larger clone is just one base distant, this may be a read error. The chain combines TRBV7-2 with TRBJ2-3, with no clear D. The CDR3 contains 12 residues. Germline assignment: CDR1 SGHTA and CDR2 FQGNSA. Trimming removed 5 bases from V and 4 bases from J, with 7 bases in between. Here the CDR3 reads CASSPHSDTQYF. The DNA for the CDR3 is TGTGCCAGCAGCCCCCACTCAGATACGCAGTATTTT.

This clonotype has a count of ten or more. The rearrangement links TRBV14 to TRBJ1-1, with a tentative D call TRBD1 (6 bases). Deletions cut 4 bases from V and 3 bases from J, with 9 bases between. The CDR3 sequence is 13 residues long. CDR1 SGHDN and CDR2 FVKESK come from the germline V gene. The CDR3 DNA is TGTGCCAGCAGCCTACAGGGACACACTGAAGCTTTCTTT. Translating it yields CASSLQGHTEAFF.

This clonotype has a count of ten or more. V gene TRBV3-1 combines with J gene TRBJ1-2; D call uncertain. Germline CDR1 is LGHDT and CDR2 is YNNKEL (reference sequence). V lost 0 bases and J lost 4, with 9 bases in between. CDR3 length equals 14 residues. CDR3 loop: CASSQESPAYGYTF. The DNA for the CDR3 is TGTGCCAGCAGCCAAGAGAGTCCGGCCTATGGCTACACCTTC.

This clonotype was recorded many times. This chain links TRBV4-3 with TRBJ2-1; TRBD2 matches at 10 bases. The V gene end was trimmed by 1 base and the J gene end by 3 bases; junction bases not matched to a gene: 6. CDR1 and CDR2 (germline): LGHNA, YSLEER. This CDR3 has 17 amino acids. The CDR3 bases are TGCGCCAGCAGCCAAGGAGGACTAGCGGATAACTACAATGAGCAGTTCTTC. As protein: CASSQGGLADNYNEQFF.

This clonotype was detected ten times or more. The chain has TRBV20-1 and TRBJ1-2, with TRBD1 matching over 7 bases. Germline V gives CDR1 DFQATT, CDR2 SNEGSKA (reference sequence). Trimming took 7 bases from V and 4 from J; bases not matched to a gene: 6. The CDR3 runs to 12 residues. CDR3 DNA sequence: TGCAGTGGTCCGGGACAGACCTATGGCTACACCTTC. As protein: CSGPGQTYGYTF.